Listed below are T cell receptor beta chains from one sample, sequenced in a study of CD8+ T cells in alopecia areata. Some clones are missing from TCRdb's copy, which holds only in-frame ones; the method was immunoSEQ multiplex PCR. Here the sample spans roughly 190,000 clones, roughly 66% being singletons. The sequencing here drew on CD4+ T cells sorted from blood, taken at week 24, from a patient treated with tofacitinib. These receptors were collected from a human donor with alopecia areata. CDR3s include the opening cysteine and the closing phenylalanine or tryptophan. A D gene is named only where the DNA matches it firmly. The listing skips clone size in some rows; elsewhere it reads once, few, many or a size class.

clone_size: once; v_call: TRBV2; j_call: TRBJ1-2; d_call: NA; cdr3_aa: CASSGLGAGYTF; cdr3_nt: TGTGCCAGCAGTGGACTGGGGGCTGGCTACACCTTC
clone_size: NA; v_call: TRBV5-1; j_call: TRBJ2-1; d_call: NA; cdr3_aa: CASSLEQGYNEQFF; cdr3_nt: TGCGCCAGCAGCTTGGAACAGGGTTACAATGAGCAGTTCTTC
clone_size: few; v_call: TRBV5-6; j_call: TRBJ1-1; d_call: NA; cdr3_aa: CASSFGQPNTEAFF; cdr3_nt: TGTGCCAGCAGCTTTGGACAGCCGAACACTGAAGCTTTCTTT
clone_size: few; v_call: TRBV2; j_call: TRBJ2-7; d_call: TRBD2; cdr3_aa: CASSLGTSSRNEQYF; cdr3_nt: TGTGCCAGCTCCTTGGGGACTAGCAGTCGGAACGAGCAGTACTTC
clone_size: NA; v_call: TRBV30; j_call: TRBJ2-7; d_call: NA; cdr3_aa: CAWSAEHEQYF; cdr3_nt: TGTGCCTGGAGTGCCGAACACGAGCAGTACTTC
clone_size: NA; v_call: TRBV27; j_call: TRBJ1-4; d_call: NA; cdr3_aa: CASSRRGEANEKLFF; cdr3_nt: TGTGCCAGCAGCCGCCGGGGGGAGGCCAATGAAAAACTGTTTTTT
clone_size: NA; v_call: TRBV5-1; j_call: TRBJ2-5; d_call: TRBD1; cdr3_aa: CASSPPDRAGGTQYF; cdr3_nt: TGCGCCAGCAGCCCCCCCGACAGGGCCGGAGGGACCCAGTACTTC
clone_size: NA; v_call: TRBV5-4; j_call: TRBJ2-4; d_call: NA; cdr3_aa: CASSLHTEKNIQYF; cdr3_nt: TGTGCCAGCAGCTTACACACCGAAAAAAACATTCAGTACTTC
clone_size: NA; v_call: TRBV4-1; j_call: TRBJ1-2; d_call: NA; cdr3_aa: CASSQDGAGYGYTF; cdr3_nt: TGCGCCAGCAGCCAAGATGGGGCAGGTTATGGCTACACCTTC
clone_size: NA; v_call: TRBV7-2; j_call: TRBJ2-7; d_call: NA; cdr3_aa: CASSLVPDLSYEQYF; cdr3_nt: TGTGCCAGCAGCTTAGTACCGGATCTGAGCTACGAGCAGTACTTC
clone_size: few; v_call: TRBV11-2; j_call: TRBJ2-7; d_call: NA; cdr3_aa: CASSFSGFEQYF; cdr3_nt: TGTGCCAGCAGCTTTTCAGGGTTCGAGCAGTACTTC
clone_size: NA; v_call: TRBV30; j_call: TRBJ2-5; d_call: TRBD2; cdr3_aa: CAWTPLAGGRETQYF; cdr3_nt: TGTGCCTGGACCCCTCTAGCGGGGGGCCGAGAGACCCAGTACTTC
clone_size: NA; v_call: TRBV9; j_call: TRBJ1-2; d_call: NA; cdr3_aa: CASSVGAENYGYTF; cdr3_nt: TGTGCCAGCAGCGTAGGGGCAGAGAACTATGGCTACACCTTC
clone_size: NA; v_call: TRBV5-4; j_call: TRBJ2-3; d_call: TRBD1; cdr3_aa: CASSLGQGVDTQYF; cdr3_nt: TGTGCCAGCAGCTTGGGTCAGGGGGTGGATACGCAGTATTTT
clone_size: few; v_call: TRBV7-3; j_call: TRBJ1-6; d_call: NA; cdr3_aa: CASSRQGGGSSPLHF; cdr3_nt: TGTGCCAGCAGCCGGCAAGGTGGGGGAAGTTCACCCCTCCACTTT
clone_size: NA; v_call: TRBV6-6; j_call: TRBJ2-1; d_call: TRBD2; cdr3_aa: CASSLPGGANEQFF; cdr3_nt: TGTGCCAGCAGTTTGCCCGGGGGGGCAAATGAGCAGTTCTTC
clone_size: NA; v_call: TRBV5-1; j_call: TRBJ1-6; d_call: TRBD1; cdr3_aa: CASSLDRGNSPLHF; cdr3_nt: TGCGCCAGCAGCTTGGACAGGGGCAATTCACCCCTCCACTTT
clone_size: NA; v_call: TRBV29-1; j_call: TRBJ2-7; d_call: NA; cdr3_aa: CSVDGADYEQYF; cdr3_nt: TGCAGCGTTGACGGGGCCGACTACGAGCAGTACTTC
clone_size: NA; v_call: TRBV29-1; j_call: TRBJ1-2; d_call: NA; cdr3_aa: CSVAIGRYGYTF; cdr3_nt: TGCAGCGTTGCCATCGGACGCTATGGCTACACCTTC
clone_size: NA; v_call: TRBV30; j_call: TRBJ2-3; d_call: NA; cdr3_aa: CAWSPPGLGTQYF; cdr3_nt: TGTGCCTGGAGTCCCCCGGGACTCGGTACGCAGTATTTT
clone_size: few; v_call: TRBV5-1; j_call: TRBJ1-2; d_call: TRBD1; cdr3_aa: CASSFQDRDGYTF; cdr3_nt: TGCGCCAGCAGTTTCCAAGACAGGGATGGCTACACCTTC
clone_size: few; v_call: TRBV11-3; j_call: TRBJ2-2; d_call: NA; cdr3_aa: CASSSATSTGELFF; cdr3_nt: TGTGCCAGCAGCTCAGCGACGAGCACCGGGGAGCTGTTTTTT
clone_size: once; v_call: TRBV10-2; j_call: TRBJ2-7; d_call: NA; cdr3_aa: CASSEDSTYEQYF; cdr3_nt: TGCGCCAGCAGTGAAGACAGTACCTACGAGCAGTACTTC
clone_size: few; v_call: TRBV29-1; j_call: TRBJ1-5; d_call: NA; cdr3_aa: CSVQGEGNQPQHF; cdr3_nt: TGCAGCGTTCAGGGCGAAGGCAATCAGCCCCAGCATTTT
clone_size: NA; v_call: TRBV11-2; j_call: TRBJ2-3; d_call: NA; cdr3_aa: CASSRQGLGTDTQYF; cdr3_nt: TGTGCCAGCAGCCGACAGGGACTTGGCACAGATACGCAGTATTTT
clone_size: NA; v_call: TRBV7-2; j_call: TRBJ1-2; d_call: NA; cdr3_aa: CASGSAGRTPQGGGYTF; cdr3_nt: TGTGCCAGCGGCAGTGCTGGGCGGACACCACAAGGCGGTGGCTACACCTTC
clone_size: NA; v_call: TRBV29-1; j_call: TRBJ2-7; d_call: TRBD2; cdr3_aa: CSVGLAGAYEQYF; cdr3_nt: TGCAGCGTCGGACTAGCGGGTGCCTACGAGCAGTACTTC